Below are 23 T cell receptor beta chains sequenced from a single sample in a study of shared clonotypes between healthy human individuals. The protocol was immunoSEQ multiplex PCR, while the TCRdb copy is restricted to in-frame clones and leaves out a portion. The table has fewer than 850,000 clones, about 92% seen once; the top ten hold 30% to 40%. Sequences were obtained from memory CD8+ T cells from PBMCs. Subset in this sample: CD45RO+ cells pooled with CCR7-negative TemRA cells. These receptor sequences come from a young man in good health. Some clones in this sample may be carry-over from other donors' samples.

This sequence joins TRBV5-1 and TRBJ1-2, with 10 positions matching TRBD1. With 2 bases clipped from V and 8 bases from J, the junction kept 9 bases outside the gene matches. The CDR3 contains 15 residues. In germline, CDR1 is SGHRS, CDR2 YFSETQ. The CDR3 sequence: CASSLDRGRSYGYTF. The CDR3 DNA reads TGCGCCAGCAGCTTAGACAGGGGGCGATCGTACGGCTACACCTTC.

The chain links TRBV11-2 to TRBJ2-3; no clear D. V was trimmed by 8 bases and J by 2 bases, leaving 14 bases between them. Germline CDR1 reads SGHAT; CDR2 reads FQNNGV. The CDR3 has 14 amino acids. The CDR3 reads CASGITGLTDTQYF. The CDR3 bases are TGTGCCAGCGGGATAACGGGTCTCACAGATACGCAGTATTTT. Supplemented by reference TRBV11-2 and TRBJ2-3, the full variable domain reads EAGVAQSPRYKIIEKRQSVAFWCNPISGHATLYWYQQILGQGPKLLIQFQNNGVVDDSQLPKDRFSAERLKGVDSTLKIQPAKLEDSAVYLCASGITGLTDTQYFGPGTRLTVL.

This chain connects TRBV6-4 to TRBJ2-7; D is possibly TRBD1 (6 bases). The CDR3 is 13 residues long. Germline V gives CDR1 MRHNA, CDR2 SNTAGT. Trimming stripped 6 bases from V and 5 bases from J, with 14 bases between. The CDR3 DNA follows: TGTGCCAGCAGGGACAGATACCGAAACGAGCAGTACTTC. It encodes CASRDRYRNEQYF.

The V call is TRBV29-1, the J call TRBJ1-1; TRBD1 might be the D (5 bases). CDR3 length equals 12 residues. Looked up from germline, CDR1 is SQVTM and CDR2 is ANQGSEA. Trimming took off 7 bases at V and 4 bases at J, with 13 bases between the two ends. The CDR3 here is CSAREGSTEAFF. DNA for the CDR3: TGCAGCGCAAGAGAGGGGAGCACTGAAGCTTTCTTT.

The chain's CDR3 is CASSLGSGRFQETQYF. CDR3 bases: TGTGCCAGCAGCTTAGGGAGCGGGAGATTCCAAGAGACCCAGTACTTC. The rearrangement uses TRBV7-9 and TRBJ2-5; 8 bases agree with TRBD2. The germline gives CDR1 SEHNR, CDR2 FQNEAQ (reference sequence). The CDR3 length is 16 residues. The ends lost 1 base at V and 1 base at J; junction bases unmatched: 5.

The chain uses TRBV4-1 and TRBJ2-1, with D perhaps TRBD1 or TRBD2 (5 bases each). There are 16 residues in the CDR3. V was trimmed by 0 bases and J by 3 bases, leaving 12 bases between them. The germline V gene encodes CDR1 MGHRA and CDR2 YSYEKL. The CDR3, as DNA: TGCGCCAGCAGCCAAGACTCGGGACGGATCTACAATGAGCAGTTCTTC. As protein: CASSQDSGRIYNEQFF.

V usage is TRBV28 and J usage is TRBJ2-7; 14 positions match TRBD2. Trimming took 6 bases from V and 0 from J; bases not matched to a gene: 10. CDR1 is MDHEN and CDR2 is SYDVKM in the germline V gene. The CDR3 contains 18 residues. The CDR3: CASSLPGLAGVSSYEQYF. The DNA for the CDR3 is TGTGCCAGCAGCCTCCCGGGACTAGCGGGGGTGAGCTCCTACGAGCAGTACTTC. The complete variable domain, with remaining parts taken from reference TRBV28 and TRBJ2-7, reads DVKVTQSSRYLVKRTGEKVFLECVQDMDHENMFWYRQDPGLGLRLIYFSYDVKMKEKGDIPEGYSVSREKKERFSLILESASTNQTSMYLCASSLPGLAGVSSYEQYFGPGTRLTVT.

This chain uses TRBV6-1 with TRBJ1-2; D gene uncertain. V was pared by 7 bases and J by 6 bases, with 12 bases between. CDR3 length: 12 residues. The germline CDR1 and CDR2 sequences are MNHNS and SASEGT. The CDR3 spells CASTRTWDGYTF. In nucleotides, the CDR3 is TGTGCCAGCACCCGAACATGGGATGGCTACACCTTC.

CDR3 DNA: TGCGCCAGCAGCTTGGGGGCGGGACAGACCTACAATGAGCAGTTCTTC. Protein product: CASSLGAGQTYNEQFF. J is TRBJ2-1 and V is TRBV5-1, with D possibly matching TRBD1 (7 bases). Germline-derived CDR1 and CDR2 are SGHRS and YFSETQ. This CDR3 comprises 16 residues. V dropped 0 bases and J dropped 2 bases, with 12 bases sitting between them.

The V call is TRBV10-2, the J call TRBJ2-3; unclear D gene. The V gene's germline CDR1 is WSHSY and CDR2 SAAADI. This CDR3 comprises 15 residues. V was trimmed by 4 bases and J by 0 bases, leaving 11 bases between them. CDR3 nucleotides: TGCGCCAGCAGTGGGATAGTCACCAGCACAGATACGCAGTATTTT. Translation: CASSGIVTSTDTQYF.

The rearrangement joins TRBV27 to TRBJ1-6; D is possibly TRBD1 (5 bases). Germline CDR1 reads MNHEY; CDR2 reads SMNVEV (reference sequence). The CDR3 loop spans 15 amino acids. The V end was cut by 6 bases, the J end by 3 bases, with 12 bases between. Here the CDR3 reads CASRDSLSYNSPLHF. The DNA for the CDR3 is TGTGCCAGCAGAGACAGCTTAAGCTATAATTCACCCCTCCACTTT.

The chain links TRBV27 to TRBJ2-3, with 8 bases that match TRBD1. The V segment lost 7 bases and the J segment 3 bases; nucleotides outside the gene matches: 6. The length of the CDR3 is 14 residues. CDR1 MNHEY and CDR2 SMNVEV come from the germline V gene (reference sequence). The CDR3 DNA is TGTGCCAGCATTCGGACAGGGAGTACAGATACGCAGTATTTT. Protein sequence: CASIRTGSTDTQYF.

This chain links TRBV6-5 with TRBJ2-1; D not certain. The V end was cut by 0 bases, the J end by 0 bases, with 9 bases between. The CDR3 length is 16 residues. Per germline, CDR1 MNHEY and CDR2 SVGAGI. CDR3 sequence: CASSYSWRGSYNEQFF. CDR3 nucleotide sequence: TGTGCCAGCAGTTACTCGTGGCGCGGCTCCTACAATGAGCAGTTCTTC.

Notes on this clone: Other DNA sequences in this sample translate to the same CDR3. The chain has TRBV11-2 and TRBJ2-1; D is undetermined. V was cut by 1 base and J by 6 bases, with 7 bases left in between. Germline lookup yields CDR1 SGHAT and CDR2 FQNNGV. The CDR3 loop spans 13 amino acids. The chain's CDR3 is CASSLARANEQFF. DNA for the CDR3: TGTGCCAGCAGCTTAGCGCGAGCCAATGAGCAGTTCTTC. The full variable domain, rest sourced from reference TRBV11-2 and TRBJ2-1, is EAGVAQSPRYKIIEKRQSVAFWCNPISGHATLYWYQQILGQGPKLLIQFQNNGVVDDSQLPKDRFSAERLKGVDSTLKIQPAKLEDSAVYLCASSLARANEQFFGPGTRLTVL.

This clone was found once. The J gene is TRBJ2-1, the V gene TRBV5-1, with D perhaps matching TRBD2 (5 bases). The length of the CDR3 is 15 residues. From germline, CDR1 is SGHRS and CDR2 YFSETQ. Deletions cut 0 bases from V and 3 bases from J, with 10 bases between. DNA for the CDR3: TGCGCCAGCAGCTTGGAGCGGATACTCTACAATGAGCAGTTCTTC. Its protein product is CASSLERILYNEQFF.

On this clone itself: Other nucleotide sequences from this sample produce the same CDR3. The CDR3: CASSYSDSLSGNTIYF. The CDR3 DNA reads TGTGCCAGCAGTTACTCGGATTCCTTGTCTGGAAACACCATATATTTT. This rearrangement joins TRBV6-5 to TRBJ1-3; D is uncertain. This CDR3 has 16 residues. V was shortened by 0 bases and J by 1 base, with 10 bases between the two germline ends. CDR1 MNHEY and CDR2 SVGAGI come from the germline V gene.

This clone appeared a single time. Germline and junction disagree at one end, which may indicate a read error. The CDR3 sequence: CASSMGPGNQPQHF. The CDR3, as DNA: TGTGCCAGTAGTATGGGGCCAGGCAATCAACCCCAGCATTTT. The V and J genes are TRBV19 and TRBJ1-5, with D maybe TRBD1 (5 bases). Germline V gene lookup returns CDR1 LNHDA and CDR2 SQIVND (reference sequence). CDR3 size: 14 residues.

The chain employs TRBV7-9 and TRBJ2-7; tentatively, D is TRBD1 or TRBD2 (5 bases each). Trimming cost V 5 bases and J 2 bases, with 16 bases left between them. Germline lookup yields CDR1 SEHNR and CDR2 FQNEAQ (reference sequence). The CDR3 has 15 amino acids. The CDR3 spells CASSLGTLEPYEQYF. The CDR3 DNA reads as TGTGCCAGCAGCCTAGGGACCCTAGAGCCCTACGAGCAGTACTTC.

The V call is TRBV7-9, the J call TRBJ2-7, with D hard to call. This CDR3 contains 11 residues. Looked up from germline, CDR1 is SEHNR and CDR2 is FQNEAQ (reference sequence). Between the trimmed V and J ends, which lost 2 bases and 6 bases, there was a span of 5 bases. CDR3 DNA: TGTGCCAGCAGCTTAATCGGCGAGCAGTACTTC. Translating it yields CASSLIGEQYF.

The rearrangement links TRBV9 to TRBJ2-1; tentative D call: TRBD2 (5 bases). The germline V and J ends were trimmed by 0 bases and 9 bases, with 13 bases remaining between them. The CDR3 spans 14 residues. Germline V gene data show CDR1 as SGDLS and CDR2 as YYNGEE. CDR3 coding DNA: TGTGCCAGCAGCGTAGCGGCCTATCGGGGTGAGCAGTTCTTC. Amino acid sequence: CASSVAAYRGEQFF. The variable domain in full, completed from reference TRBV9 and TRBJ2-1, reads DSGVTQTPKHLITATGQRVTLRCSPRSGDLSVYWYQQSLDQGLQFLIQYYNGEERAKGNILERFSAQQFPDLHSELNLSSLELGDSALYFCASSVAAYRGEQFFGPGTRLTVL.

The CDR3 region has the DNA TGCGCCAGCAGCCTAAGGACTAGCGGAGACTACAATGAGCAGTTCTTC. Protein: CASSLRTSGDYNEQFF. This chain links TRBV5-1 with TRBJ2-1; TRBD2 aligns across 10 bases. V shed 4 bases and J 3 bases; nucleotides not matched to a gene: 7. In germline, CDR1 is SGHRS, CDR2 YFSETQ. The CDR3 covers 16 residues.

CDR3 sequence reads: CASSPSFFMNTEAFF. In DNA, the CDR3 is TGTGCCAGCAGTCCTTCCTTTTTTATGAACACTGAAGCTTTCTTT. The V gene is TRBV28, the J gene TRBJ1-1; D is ambiguous. The CDR3 covers 15 residues. Looked up from germline, CDR1 is MDHEN and CDR2 is SYDVKM. Trimming cost V 5 bases and J 0 bases, with 13 bases left between them.

The chain employs TRBV7-9 and TRBJ2-5; no clear D gene. The CDR3 loop spans 14 amino acids. V was trimmed by 2 bases and J by 5 bases, leaving 12 bases between them. Germline CDR1 and CDR2: SEHNR and FQNEAQ (reference sequence). The CDR3 DNA sequence: TGTGCCAGCAGCTTACCCGGCATATCGGAGACCCAGTACTTC. Its protein product is CASSLPGISETQYF.